Listed below are T cell receptor beta chains from one sample, sequenced in a study of T cell repertoires in aging, cancer and after chemotherapy. TCRdb re-called the multiplex PCR reads through MiXCR, storing one row per CDR3 protein. The sample includes over 10,000 distinct CDR3 sequences, more than 25% of them seen just once. Sequenced sample: blood. The origin of the receptors is a human donor in good health. CDR3s leave out the opening cysteine and the closing phenylalanine or tryptophan. The order of the fields is V gene, CDR3 protein.

TRBV20-1 | SAPPSPYSYEQY
TRBV28 | ASTRDRSNYGYT
TRBV13 | ASSPYSDRGGTEAF
TRBV12-3/TRBV12-4 | ASTLSPGGNSPLH
TRBV6-4 | ASSDSTSGGADTQY
TRBV7-7 | ASSQQGRGTDTQY
TRBV20-1 | SARDPGGPTGELF
TRBV30 | AWRSSAEAF
TRBV28 | ASSLKANYGYT
TRBV7-3 | ASSLGQGGEQY
TRBV28 | ASTFLDRAKFGNTIY
TRBV14 | ASSQDLGSSYNSPLH
TRBV15 | ATSVSVGPAYEQY
TRBV18 | ASSPRDNYEQY
TRBV4-3 | ASSQDGQGTYGYT
TRBV28 | AIGDGYGYT
TRBV6-5 | ASRTGASSEQY
TRBV10-3 | AISEWDRANTGELF
TRBV5-1 | ASSFAGGNYEQY
TRBV19 | ASSLGQGIWPQH
TRBV29-1 | SVEDEGTGTAYGYT
TRBV27 | ASSGQGAGQETQY
TRBV6-5 | ASSRSEAGGQPQH
TRBV18 | ASSPPSSALSTDTQY
TRBV30 | AWSVSFYEQY
TRBV19 | ATFEKLF
TRBV19 | GTGSWSGANVLT
TRBV5-6 | ASSLMNTEAF
TRBV24-1 | ATSDSGADGELF
TRBV29-1 | SVGSSPYGYT
TRBV5-1 | ASSSDRVGANVLT
TRBV6-5 | ASSKLNKGTEAF
TRBV5-4 | ASSSRQASTGELF
TRBV6-5 | ASSPRGTGNSPLH
TRBV7-3 | ASSLTGRWGETQY
TRBV7-9 | ASSPRGGSHEQF
TRBV20-1 | SASQAQGMSTEAF
TRBV19 | ASIPDRGRGYT
TRBV12-3/TRBV12-4 | ASRDGSEGNYGYT
TRBV20-1 | SAYPGGSPTATGANVLT
TRBV5-1 | ASTYRTHSYNEQF
TRBV5-1 | ASSRPGGRLSSYNSPLH
TRBV27 | ASSQNQGWSTDTQY
TRBV7-9 | ASSLSGNEQF
TRBV10-3 | AISGTVTEAF
TRBV24-1 | ATSDRDGYT
TRBV27 | ASSLSSYYGYT
TRBV19 | ASSIRERVTGYT
TRBV6-5 | ASRLGSLSSEQY
TRBV19 | ASSRGSGANVLT